This TCR beta chain stems from a study of T cell responses to AZD1222 COVID-19 vaccine. General observations from the study: Donors were chiefly white British, with a greater number of females, and clonal diversity was perhaps underestimated. Regions 160-218 and 743-854 held dominance among vaccine-associated CD4 TCRs, which spanned spike. No repertoire was sampled before or during the peak T cell response, only after it.

Clones were read by immunoSEQ multiplex PCR, and TCRdb kept only the in-frame ones, dropping some. This sample has some 150,000 clones, with more than 70% found just once. About this clone: The antigen is not known.

The CDR3 runs to 19 residues. Germline assignment: CDR1 LNHNV and CDR2 YYDKDF (reference sequence). V was trimmed by 2 bases and J by 0 bases, leaving 17 bases between them. The J gene is TRBJ1-6, the V gene TRBV15; no firm D call. The clonotype originates from an adult in good health. Sequencing was performed on peripheral blood, taken on day 0 of AZD1222 vaccination. The DNA of the CDR3 is TGTGCCACCAGCAGACAAAGGCAGGCCGTGAGCTCCTATAATTCACCCCTCCACTTT. As protein: CATSRQRQAVSSYNSPLHF. Combining the CDR3 with reference TRBV15 and TRBJ1-6 gives the whole variable domain DAMVIQNPRYQVTQFGKPVTLSCSQTLNHNVMYWYQQKSSQAPKLLFHYYDKDFNNEADTPDNFQSRRPNTSFCFLDIRSPGLGDTAMYLCATSRQRQAVSSYNSPLHFGNGTRLTVT.